The rows below give T cell receptor beta chains drawn from one sample of a study of cytomegalovirus exposure and HLA in healthy donors. Some clones are missing from TCRdb's copy, which holds only in-frame ones; the method was immunoSEQ multiplex PCR. The sample includes 90,000 to 110,000 clones, about three quarters of them seen just once. The sample comprised PBMCs. The receptors derive from a male donor in good health and CMV-seronegative. The CDR3 runs from the conserved cysteine through the conserved F or W. The D gene is left open where the match is weak. Clone size is shown for a subset of rows, as once, few, many or a class of expanded clone.

V gene	clone size	CDR3 length	J gene	D gene	CDR3 protein	CDR3 DNA
TRBV2	.	14	TRBJ1-2	TRBD1	CASNRDSDNYGYTF	TGTGCCAGCAATCGGGACAGTGATAACTATGGCTACACCTTC
TRBV11-2	.	15	TRBJ2-7	.	CASSLDRGPTYEQYF	TGTGCCAGCAGCTTAGACAGGGGCCCGACCTACGAGCAGTACTTC
TRBV5-6	once	15	TRBJ2-3	.	CASTFGAVHVDTQYF	TGTGCCAGCACCTTTGGGGCTGTCCATGTGGATACGCAGTATTTT
TRBV10-3	.	14	TRBJ2-3	.	CALNPGQSTDTQYF	TGTGCCCTCAACCCTGGACAGAGCACAGATACGCAGTATTTT
TRBV27	.	16	TRBJ2-7	TRBD1	CASSGGPGQGTYEQYF	TGTGCCAGCAGTGGGGGGCCGGGACAGGGGACCTACGAGCAGTACTTC
TRBV10-2	.	14	TRBJ2-1	.	CASSESTGRDEQFF	TGCGCCAGCAGTGAGTCTACAGGGCGGGATGAGCAGTTCTTC
TRBV19	.	14	TRBJ1-5	TRBD1	CASVTGGWDQPQHF	TGTGCCAGTGTGACAGGGGGTTGGGATCAGCCCCAGCATTTT
TRBV9	.	14	TRBJ2-2	TRBD1	CASSVGQGTGELFF	TGTGCCAGCAGCGTAGGACAGGGCACCGGGGAGCTGTTTTTT
TRBV6-1	.	15	TRBJ1-2	.	CASSALLWGEGGYTF	TGTGCCAGCAGTGCCCTCCTTTGGGGGGAGGGTGGCTACACCTTC
TRBV11-3	.	14	TRBJ1-2	.	CASSLVGQNYGYTF	TGTGCCAGCAGCTTAGTGGGCCAGAACTATGGCTACACCTTC
TRBV9	.	16	TRBJ2-7	TRBD1	CASSAHLGTVAYEQYF	TGTGCCAGCAGCGCTCATCTCGGGACAGTGGCCTACGAGCAGTACTTC
TRBV7-2	.	14	TRBJ1-1	TRBD1	CASSFTTGGTEAFF	TGTGCCAGCAGCTTCACGACAGGGGGCACTGAAGCTTTCTTT
TRBV6-4	.	16	TRBJ2-1	TRBD2	CASSLDVGLAVNEQFF	TGTGCCAGCAGCCTTGACGTAGGACTAGCGGTAAATGAGCAGTTCTTC
TRBV19	.	17	TRBJ1-5	TRBD1	CASSIEAGGSSNQPQHF	TGTGCCAGTAGTATAGAGGCAGGGGGCTCCTCTAATCAGCCCCAGCATTTT
TRBV9	few	15	TRBJ2-2	TRBD1	CASSVGAGGTGELFF	TGTGCCAGCAGCGTAGGTGCAGGGGGTACCGGGGAGCTGTTTTTT
TRBV14	.	13	TRBJ1-1	.	CASSPDTLGQAFF	TGTGCCAGCAGCCCGGACACCCTTGGGCAGGCTTTCTTT
TRBV5-1	.	15	TRBJ1-1	.	CASSLWGVQNTEAFF	TGCGCCAGCAGCTTGTGGGGGGTACAAAACACTGAAGCTTTCTTT
TRBV11-2	.	13	TRBJ2-2	.	CASYRVLSGELFF	TGTGCCAGCTACAGGGTTCTCTCCGGGGAGCTGTTTTTT
TRBV30	.	15	TRBJ2-1	TRBD2	CAWTSASGRLDEQFF	TGTGCCTGGACGTCCGCTAGCGGGAGGTTGGATGAGCAGTTCTTC
TRBV9	.	15	TRBJ2-7	TRBD2	CASSPTGTSPYEQYF	TGTGCCAGCAGCCCAACCGGGACTAGTCCCTACGAGCAGTACTTC
TRBV6-5	few	13	TRBJ2-4	TRBD2	CASSFSRGDIQYF	TGTGCCAGCAGTTTCTCCCGGGGGGACATTCAGTACTTC
TRBV28	.	16	TRBJ2-4	.	CASSFEDSLAKNIQYF	TGTGCCAGCAGTTTCGAGGACTCTCTAGCCAAAAACATTCAGTACTTC
TRBV6-1	.	13	TRBJ1-1	TRBD1	CASNDRANTEAFF	TGTGCCAGCAACGACAGGGCGAACACTGAAGCTTTCTTT
TRBV19	.	15	TRBJ2-5	TRBD2	CASSIGGRAAKTQYF	TGTGCCAGTAGTATCGGCGGGAGGGCAGCGAAGACCCAGTACTTC
TRBV7-3	.	14	TRBJ1-1	.	CASSLRLVSTEAFF	TGTGCCAGCAGCTTGAGGCTTGTAAGCACTGAAGCTTTCTTT
TRBV6-1	many	11	TRBJ2-3	.	CASSEPGTQYF	TGTGCCAGCAGTGAGCCCGGTACGCAGTATTTT
TRBV27	.	16	TRBJ2-7	TRBD1	CASSFPLGQGVYEQYF	TGTGCCAGCAGTTTCCCCTTGGGACAGGGAGTCTACGAGCAGTACTTC
TRBV27	few	19	TRBJ2-3	TRBD2	CASSSRISGLAGDSDTQYF	TGTGCCAGCAGTTCCCGAATTTCTGGACTAGCGGGAGACTCAGATACGCAGTATTTT